These T cell receptor beta chains were read from a single sample in a study of Ad26.COV2.S vaccination and SARS-CoV-2 variants. Libraries were prepared by immunoSEQ multiplex PCR; TCRdb keeps only in-frame clonotypes and omits some of them. The sample comprises about 420,000 clones, approximately 87% of which are singletons, and 3.6% rests with the top ten. The specimen comprised peripheral blood, sampled in a trial of Ad26.COV2.S vaccine versus placebo. The origin of the receptors is a person aged 18-60 years who received the Ad26.COV2.S COVID-19 vaccine or a placebo. Both conserved end residues are part of each CDR3. A D gene is named only where the DNA matches it firmly. Clone size, where shown, is once, few, many, or a class for clones that have expanded.

>.|TRBJ2-2|.|16|TRBV2
TGTGCCAGCAGAAGGGGGGAGAGGGCTAACACCGGGGAGCTGTTTTTT
CASRRGERANTGELFF
>.|TRBJ2-3|.|16|TRBV6-1
TGTGCCAGCAGTGAACGGGCGTGGGGACGCTCAGATACGCAGTATTTT
CASSERAWGRSDTQYF
>TRBD2|TRBJ2-7|.|15|TRBV7-2
TGTGCCAGCAGCCGGAGCGGGGGGGAGCTCTACGAGCAGTACTTC
CASSRSGGELYEQYF
>.|TRBJ1-1|.|16|TRBV18
TGTGCCAGCTCACCTGTTCCCGGAAGAGGGAACACTGAAGCTTTCTTT
CASSPVPGRGNTEAFF
>TRBD1|TRBJ2-2|.|14|TRBV4-1
TGCGCCAGCAGCCAAGGACAGGGGCCCGGGGAGCTGTTTTTT
CASSQGQGPGELFF
>.|TRBJ1-1|.|13|TRBV5-6
TGTGCCAGCAGCTTGGGAGGAGTCTCTGAAGCTTTCTTT
CASSLGGVSEAFF
>.|TRBJ2-7|.|14|TRBV11-1
TGTGCCAGCAGCTTGCGCGACTACTCCTACGAGCAGTACTTC
CASSLRDYSYEQYF
>.|TRBJ2-3|.|14|TRBV5-8
TGTGCCAGCAGCTTGGAGGGGGGCCAAGATACGCAGTATTTT
CASSLEGGQDTQYF
>.|TRBJ2-7|.|14|TRBV7-9
TGTGCCAGCAGCTTAGGCGACAAATCCTACGAGCAGTACTTC
CASSLGDKSYEQYF
>.|TRBJ2-3|.|15|TRBV3-1/TRBV3-2
TGTGCCAGCAGCCAAGAGGGAGCAGGGGCAGATACGCAGTATTTT
CASSQEGAGADTQYF
>.|TRBJ2-7|.|14|TRBV27
TGTGCCAGCAGTCCCGGCCGGGGGATCTACGAGCAGTACTTC
CASSPGRGIYEQYF
>.|TRBJ2-3|.|14|TRBV29-1
TGCAGCGTAGAAGACTACTCGGCGGGAGATACGCAGTATTTT
CSVEDYSAGDTQYF
>TRBD1|TRBJ1-5|.|13|TRBV7-9
TGTGCCAGCAGCCAAACAGGGGATCAGCCCCAGCATTTT
CASSQTGDQPQHF
>.|TRBJ2-7|.|11|TRBV6-2/TRBV6-3
TGTGCCAGCAGTAGGGGCCACGAGCAGTACTTC
CASSRGHEQYF
>TRBD2|TRBJ2-1|.|17|TRBV18
TGTGCCAGCTCACCCGGGACTAGCGGGGGGCATATTAGTGAGCAGTTCTTC
CASSPGTSGGHISEQFF
>.|TRBJ1-1|.|14|TRBV19
TGTGCCAGTAGTAGGGGGGCAGCAAACACTGAAGCTTTCTTT
CASSRGAANTEAFF
>.|TRBJ2-3|.|16|TRBV15
TGTGCCACCAGCAGAGAGGGGGGTAGGTTTACAGATACGCAGTATTTT
CATSREGGRFTDTQYF
>.|TRBJ2-7|few|15|TRBV6-6
TGTGCCAGCAGTTACTCGGCGCAGGGAGGCTACGAGCAGTACTTC
CASSYSAQGGYEQYF
>.|TRBJ2-3|.|12|TRBV7-3
TGTGCCAGCAGCCCAGATGGGAATACGCAGTATTTT
CASSPDGNTQYF
>TRBD1|TRBJ2-7|.|13|TRBV23-1
TGCGCCAGCACCCCGGGACAGGACTACGAGCAGTACTTC
CASTPGQDYEQYF
>TRBD2|TRBJ2-3|.|15|TRBV11-2
TGTGCCAGCAGCTTAGTAGCGGGGGGGACAGATACGCAGTATTTT
CASSLVAGGTDTQYF
>.|TRBJ1-1|.|14|TRBV6-5
TGTGCCAGCTCCAGGGCTGTTGGGGGCACTGAAGCTTTCTTT
CASSRAVGGTEAFF
>.|TRBJ1-4|.|15|TRBV7-2
TGTGCCAGCAGCTTAGCGGGGGGTATTAATGAAAAACTGTTTTTT
CASSLAGGINEKLFF
>TRBD2|TRBJ2-5|once|16|TRBV4-2
TGTGCCAGCAGCCAGATTACTAGCGGGGCCCAAGAGACCCAGTACTTC
CASSQITSGAQETQYF
>.|TRBJ1-6|.|16|TRBV7-2
TGTGCCAGCAGCTTAGTTCGGGGGATAATCAATTCACCCCTCCACTTT
CASSLVRGIINSPLHF
>TRBD2|TRBJ2-5|.|13|TRBV6-2/TRBV6-3
TGTGCCAGCAGTCTAGCGGGGGTGGAGACCCAGTACTTC
CASSLAGVETQYF
>.|TRBJ2-3|.|13|TRBV7-8
TGTGCCAGCAGCTTAATCTGGCGGGATACGCAGTATTTT
CASSLIWRDTQYF
>TRBD1|TRBJ1-3|.|14|TRBV4-3
TGCGCCAGCAGCTTGGACAGGTCTGGAAACACCATATATTTT
CASSLDRSGNTIYF
>.|TRBJ2-7|.|16|TRBV6-2/TRBV6-3
TGTGCCAGCAGCAAAACCGGCCCGGGGAGATCCTACGAGCAGTACTTC
CASSKTGPGRSYEQYF
>.|TRBJ1-6|few|17|TRBV28
TGTGCCAGCAGTTTAGACCCGTACAGATCATATAATTCACCCCTCCACTTT
CASSLDPYRSYNSPLHF
>.|TRBJ2-5|.|13|TRBV11-2
TGTGCCAGCAGCTTATCAGGGCAAGAGACCCAGTACTTC
CASSLSGQETQYF
>.|TRBJ1-1|.|13|TRBV11-1
TGTGCCAGTCGTTGGACGGGGAACACTGAAGCTTTCTTT
CASRWTGNTEAFF
>.|TRBJ1-5|.|13|TRBV6-2/TRBV6-3
TGTGCCAGCAGTTATTTGAGTAATCAGCCCCAGCATTTT
CASSYLSNQPQHF
>.|TRBJ1-2|.|14|TRBV7-9
TGTGCCAGCAGCTTCGACAGGTACTCATCTGGCTACACCTTC
CASSFDRYSSGYTF
>.|TRBJ2-7|.|14|TRBV6-9
TGTGCCAGCCCCCGGGCGCGAAGCTCCTACGAGCAGTACTTC
CASPRARSSYEQYF
>.|TRBJ2-1|.|13|TRBV18
TGTGCCAGCTCACCCAGTGCGAACAATGAGCAGTTCTTC
CASSPSANNEQFF
>.|TRBJ2-5|.|14|TRBV9
TGTGCCAGCAGCGTAGTGGGGGGAATGGAGACCCAGTACTTC
CASSVVGGMETQYF
>.|TRBJ2-7|.|14|TRBV7-9
TGTGCCAGCAGCTTAGTCGGACAGAGCTACGAGCAGTACTTC
CASSLVGQSYEQYF
>TRBD1|TRBJ1-4|.|15|TRBV7-9
TGTGCCAGCAGCTTTATGGGACAGACTAATGAAAAACTGTTTTTT
CASSFMGQTNEKLFF
>TRBD1|TRBJ2-1|.|14|TRBV24-1
TGTGCCACCAGTGATTACAGGGGGAGCAATGAGCAGTTCTTC
CATSDYRGSNEQFF
>.|TRBJ2-3|.|18|TRBV11-2
TGTGCCAGCAGCTTAGATCCGGGGAGTACTCCTAGCACAGATACGCAGTATTTT
CASSLDPGSTPSTDTQYF
>TRBD2|TRBJ2-3|once|14|TRBV9
TGTGCCAGCAGCGCTAGCGGTAGCACAGATACGCAGTATTTT
CASSASGSTDTQYF
>TRBD2|TRBJ2-3|.|18|TRBV7-2
TGTGCCAGCAGCTTAACCGGACTAGCGGGGGCTAGCACAGATACGCAGTATTTT
CASSLTGLAGASTDTQYF
>TRBD2|TRBJ2-5|.|16|TRBV27
TGTGCCAGCAGTTTAACGGCGGGGGGGGTACAAGAGACCCAGTACTTC
CASSLTAGGVQETQYF
>.|TRBJ2-4|.|14|TRBV6-2/TRBV6-3
TGTGCCAGCAGTGCCGGGACCTCTCGGCTCATTCAGTACTTC
CASSAGTSRLIQYF
>TRBD2|TRBJ2-3|.|16|TRBV7-2
TGTGCCAGCAGCGCGGGACTAGTTTCTGGGGCAGATACGCAGTATTTT
CASSAGLVSGADTQYF
>.|TRBJ1-2|.|15|TRBV11-1
TGTGCCAGCAGCTCTACCGGGGACGGGGGCTATGGCTACACCTTC
CASSSTGDGGYGYTF
>TRBD1|TRBJ1-1|.|13|TRBV7-3
TGTGCCAGCAGCTTCGACAGGGACACTGAAGCTTTCTTT
CASSFDRDTEAFF
>.|TRBJ2-7|.|13|TRBV5-6
TGTGCCAGCAGCCATATGGGCGGGAACGAGCAGTACTTC
CASSHMGGNEQYF
>.|TRBJ2-6|.|15|TRBV5-1
TGCGCCAGCAGCGCTGAGGGGGCTGGGGCCAACGTCCTGACTTTC
CASSAEGAGANVLTF
>.|TRBJ1-1|.|14|TRBV9
TGTGCCAGCAGCCCATCCGGTACGAACACTGAAGCTTTCTTT
CASSPSGTNTEAFF
>.|TRBJ2-7|.|13|TRBV2
TGTGCCAGCGGTACAAACATACCTCGCGAGCAGTACTTC
CASGTNIPREQYF
>.|TRBJ1-1|.|13|TRBV30
TGTGCCTGGAGGAGAGCCCCGAACACTGAAGCTTTCTTT
CAWRRAPNTEAFF
>.|TRBJ2-6|.|16|TRBV9
TGTGCCAGCAGCCCTAGCCTCGGAACTGGGGCCAACGTCCTGACTTTC
CASSPSLGTGANVLTF
>.|TRBJ2-1|once|15|TRBV5-5
TGTGCCAGCAGCTTTGGGGGCGAGACCTACAATGAGCAGTTCTTC
CASSFGGETYNEQFF